This TCR beta chain stems from a study of T cells after yellow fever vaccination. General study points: Just a small share of clonotypes turned up in the CD4 compartment as well as the CD8 compartment.

Germline V gene sequence: CDR1 LNHNV, CDR2 YYDKDF (reference sequence). This CDR3 contains 15 residues. V shed 4 bases and J 1 base; nucleotides not matched to a gene: 3. Points on this clonotype: Its antigen is as yet unknown.

TCRdb itself ran the 5' RACE reads through MiXCR, one entry per CDR3 protein. The table shows about 120,000 distinct CDR3 sequences, with about 8.8% occurring only once. This clonotype was sampled from a man aged 18 to 29 who received the YFV17D yellow fever vaccine. The material was CD8+ T cells sorted from PBMCs, obtained on the day of the yellow fever booster vaccination. The J gene is TRBJ2-2, the V gene TRBV15; 7 bases fit TRBD1. The CDR3 nucleotides are TGTGCCACCAGCAAAGGGACAGTGAACACCGGGGAGCTGTTTTTT. This encodes CATSKGTVNTGELFF.